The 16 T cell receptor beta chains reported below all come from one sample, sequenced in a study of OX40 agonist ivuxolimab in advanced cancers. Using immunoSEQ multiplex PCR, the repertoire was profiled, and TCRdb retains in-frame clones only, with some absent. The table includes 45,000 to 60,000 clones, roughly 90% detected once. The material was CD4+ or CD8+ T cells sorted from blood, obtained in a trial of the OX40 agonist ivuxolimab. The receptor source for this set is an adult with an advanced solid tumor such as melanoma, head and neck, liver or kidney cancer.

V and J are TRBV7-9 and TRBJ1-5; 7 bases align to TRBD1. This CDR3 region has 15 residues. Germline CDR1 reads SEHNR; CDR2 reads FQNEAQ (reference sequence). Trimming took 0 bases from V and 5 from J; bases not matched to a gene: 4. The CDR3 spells CASSLATGRDQPQHF. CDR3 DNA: TGTGCCAGCAGCTTAGCGACAGGGAGGGATCAGCCCCAGCATTTT.

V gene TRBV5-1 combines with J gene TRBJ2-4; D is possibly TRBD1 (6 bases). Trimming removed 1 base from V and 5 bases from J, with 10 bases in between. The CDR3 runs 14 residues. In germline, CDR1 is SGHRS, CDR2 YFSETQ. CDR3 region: CASSLRAGENIQYF. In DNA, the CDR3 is TGCGCCAGCAGCTTGCGGGCAGGGGAAAACATTCAGTACTTC. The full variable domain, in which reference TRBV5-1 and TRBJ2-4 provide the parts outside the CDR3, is KAGVTQTPRYLIKTRGQQVTLSCSPISGHRSVSWYQQTPGQGLQFLFEYFSETQRNKGNFPGRFSGRQFSNSRSEMNVSTLELGDSALYLCASSLRAGENIQYFGAGTRLSVL.

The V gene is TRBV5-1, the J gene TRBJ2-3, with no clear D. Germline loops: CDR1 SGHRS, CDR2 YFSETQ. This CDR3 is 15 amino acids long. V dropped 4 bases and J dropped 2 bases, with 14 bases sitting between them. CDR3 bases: TGCGCCAGCAGCCCGGAAGCGAACCCCACAGATACGCAGTATTTT. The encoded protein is CASSPEANPTDTQYF.

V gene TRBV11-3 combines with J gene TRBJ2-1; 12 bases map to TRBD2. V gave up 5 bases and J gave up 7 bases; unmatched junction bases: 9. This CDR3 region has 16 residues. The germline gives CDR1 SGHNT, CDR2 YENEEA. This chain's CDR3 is CASSKNLAGGQNEQFF. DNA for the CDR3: TGTGCCAGCAGCAAAAACCTAGCGGGAGGGCAAAATGAGCAGTTCTTC.

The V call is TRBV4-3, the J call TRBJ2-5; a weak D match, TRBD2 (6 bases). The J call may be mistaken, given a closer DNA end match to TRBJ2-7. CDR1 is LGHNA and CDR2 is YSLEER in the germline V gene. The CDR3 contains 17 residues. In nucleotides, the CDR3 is TGCGCCAGCAGCCAAGATCCAGTTAGCGGCCTTAGTTTCGAGCAGTACTTC. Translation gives CASSQDPVSGLSFEQYF.

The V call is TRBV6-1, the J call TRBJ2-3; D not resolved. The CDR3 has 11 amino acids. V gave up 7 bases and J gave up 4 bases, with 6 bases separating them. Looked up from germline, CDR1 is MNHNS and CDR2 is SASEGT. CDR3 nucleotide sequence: TGTGCCAGCAATAACGCAGATACGCAGTATTTT. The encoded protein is CASNNADTQYF.

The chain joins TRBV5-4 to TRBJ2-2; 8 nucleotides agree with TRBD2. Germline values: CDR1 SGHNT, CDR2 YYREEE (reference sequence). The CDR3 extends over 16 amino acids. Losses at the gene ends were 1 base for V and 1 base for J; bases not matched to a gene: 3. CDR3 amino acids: CASSLSGRGNTGELFF. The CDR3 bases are TGTGCCAGCAGCTTGTCCGGGAGGGGGAACACCGGGGAGCTGTTTTTT. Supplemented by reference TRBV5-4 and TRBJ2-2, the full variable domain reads ETGVTQSPTHLIKTRGQQVTLRCSSQSGHNTVSWYQQALGQGPQFIFQYYREEENGRGNFPPRFSGLQFPNYSSELNVNALELDDSALYLCASSLSGRGNTGELFFGEGSRLTVL.

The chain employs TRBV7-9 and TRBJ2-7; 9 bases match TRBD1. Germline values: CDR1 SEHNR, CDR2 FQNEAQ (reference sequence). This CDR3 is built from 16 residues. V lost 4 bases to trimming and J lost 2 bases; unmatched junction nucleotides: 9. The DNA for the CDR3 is TGTGCCAGCAGCTCCCGGACAGGGGCCTCCCCCTACGAGCAGTACTTC. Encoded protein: CASSSRTGASPYEQYF.

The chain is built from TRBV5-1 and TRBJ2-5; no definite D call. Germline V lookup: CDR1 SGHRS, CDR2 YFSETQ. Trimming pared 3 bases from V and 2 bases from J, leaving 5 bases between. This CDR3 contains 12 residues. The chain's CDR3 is CASSWDQETQYF. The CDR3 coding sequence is TGCGCCAGCAGCTGGGATCAAGAGACCCAGTACTTC.

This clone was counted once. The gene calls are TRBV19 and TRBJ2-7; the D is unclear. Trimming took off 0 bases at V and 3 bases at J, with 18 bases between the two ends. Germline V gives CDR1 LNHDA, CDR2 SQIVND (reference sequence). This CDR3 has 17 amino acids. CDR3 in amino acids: CASSIDRRAPRSYEQYF. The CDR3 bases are TGTGCCAGTAGTATAGATCGTAGGGCCCCCAGGAGCTACGAGCAGTACTTC.

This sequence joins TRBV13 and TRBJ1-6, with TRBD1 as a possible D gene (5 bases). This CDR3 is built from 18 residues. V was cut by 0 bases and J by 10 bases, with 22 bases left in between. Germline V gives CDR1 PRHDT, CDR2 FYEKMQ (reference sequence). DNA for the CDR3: TGTGCCAGCAGCTTAGGATCAACAGGTTTTAGTAATGGGTCACCCCTCCACTTT. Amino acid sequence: CASSLGSTGFSNGSPLHF.

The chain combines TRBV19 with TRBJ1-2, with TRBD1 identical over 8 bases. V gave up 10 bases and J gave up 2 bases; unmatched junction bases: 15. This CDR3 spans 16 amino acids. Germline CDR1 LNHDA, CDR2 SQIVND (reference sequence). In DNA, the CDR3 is TGTGCCACCACTAACCCTCGCAGGGGGCGAAACTATGGCTACACCTTC. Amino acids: CATTNPRRGRNYGYTF.

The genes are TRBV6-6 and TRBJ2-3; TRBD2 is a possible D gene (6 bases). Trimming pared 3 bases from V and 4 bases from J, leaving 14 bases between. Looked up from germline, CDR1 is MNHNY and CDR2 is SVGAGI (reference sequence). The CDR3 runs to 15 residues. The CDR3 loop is CASSYAEGGSDTQYF. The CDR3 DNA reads TGTGCCAGCAGTTATGCTGAAGGAGGGTCAGATACGCAGTATTTT.

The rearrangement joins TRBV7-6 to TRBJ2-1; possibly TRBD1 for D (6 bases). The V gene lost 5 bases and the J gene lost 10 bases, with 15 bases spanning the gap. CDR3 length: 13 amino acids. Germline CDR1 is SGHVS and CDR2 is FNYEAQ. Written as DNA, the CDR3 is TGTGCCAGCAGCGTCGGGACATATCGGGAGCAGTTCTTC. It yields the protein CASSVGTYREQFF.

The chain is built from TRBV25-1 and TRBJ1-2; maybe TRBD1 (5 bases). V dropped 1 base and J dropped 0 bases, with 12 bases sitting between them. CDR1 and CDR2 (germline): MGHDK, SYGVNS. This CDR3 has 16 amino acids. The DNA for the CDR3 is TGTGCCAGCAGTGAATTACAGGCAACGGCTAACTATGGCTACACCTTC. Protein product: CASSELQATANYGYTF.

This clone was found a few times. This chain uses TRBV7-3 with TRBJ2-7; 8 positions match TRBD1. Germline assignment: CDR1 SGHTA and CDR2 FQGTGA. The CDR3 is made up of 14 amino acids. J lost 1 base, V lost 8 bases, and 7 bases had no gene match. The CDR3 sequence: CASSDGTGSYEQYF. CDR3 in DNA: TGTGCCAGCTCCGATGGGACAGGTTCCTACGAGCAGTACTTC. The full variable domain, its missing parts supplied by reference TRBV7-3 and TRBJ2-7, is GAGVSQTPSNKVTEKGKYVELRCDPISGHTALYWYRQSLGQGPEFLIYFQGTGAADDSGLPNDRFFAVRPEGSVSTLKIQRTERGDSAVYLCASSDGTGSYEQYFGPGTRLTVT.